Listed below are T cell receptor beta chains from one sample, sequenced in a study of T cell responses to AZD1222 COVID-19 vaccine. Clones were read by immunoSEQ multiplex PCR, and TCRdb kept only the in-frame ones, dropping some. The data contain about 180,000 clones, around nine tenths of them singletons. The material was peripheral blood, obtained 28 days after the second AZD1222 dose. All receptors derive from an adult who received the AZD1222 COVID-19 vaccine. CDR3s include the opening cysteine and the closing phenylalanine or tryptophan. The order of the fields is clone size, V gene, J gene, CDR3 protein. Not every row has a clone size; where given, it reads once, few, many or a size class.

abundance: NA; v_gene: TRBV5-4; j_gene: TRBJ2-7; CDR3aa: CASSLTGTGVSEQYF
abundance: NA; v_gene: TRBV5-4; j_gene: TRBJ1-2; CDR3aa: CASSLTGDYGYTF
abundance: NA; v_gene: TRBV5-4; j_gene: TRBJ2-2; CDR3aa: CASRKGPEGTGELFF
abundance: once; v_gene: TRBV4-1; j_gene: TRBJ1-6; CDR3aa: CASSQEWGNSPLHF
abundance: NA; v_gene: TRBV7-3; j_gene: TRBJ1-1; CDR3aa: CASSIQLNTEAFF
abundance: NA; v_gene: TRBV7-9; j_gene: TRBJ1-6; CDR3aa: CASSIRTGKGDSPLHF
abundance: NA; v_gene: TRBV28; j_gene: TRBJ2-4; CDR3aa: CACGGAKNIQYF
abundance: once; v_gene: TRBV3-1/TRBV3-2; j_gene: TRBJ1-6; CDR3aa: CASSQGRIQTARNSPLHF
abundance: NA; v_gene: TRBV2; j_gene: TRBJ1-5; CDR3aa: CASSLGQSNQPQHF
abundance: NA; v_gene: TRBV5-1; j_gene: TRBJ1-2; CDR3aa: CASSFAGKEGYTF
abundance: NA; v_gene: TRBV2; j_gene: TRBJ2-3; CDR3aa: CAITSGDLATDTQYF
abundance: NA; v_gene: TRBV6-6; j_gene: TRBJ1-5; CDR3aa: CASSYGQGVQPQHF
abundance: NA; v_gene: TRBV12-3/TRBV12-4; j_gene: TRBJ2-3; CDR3aa: CASSPGTGDTQYF
abundance: NA; v_gene: TRBV11-2; j_gene: TRBJ2-1; CDR3aa: CASSLVEGNEQFF
abundance: NA; v_gene: TRBV27; j_gene: TRBJ1-2; CDR3aa: CASSLRGDSYGYTF
abundance: NA; v_gene: TRBV5-6; j_gene: TRBJ1-5; CDR3aa: CASSWDSRGPQHF
abundance: NA; v_gene: TRBV11-2; j_gene: TRBJ2-5; CDR3aa: CASSPWTKTQETQYF
abundance: once; v_gene: TRBV5-1; j_gene: TRBJ2-3; CDR3aa: CASSPIAGSGTDTQYF